The clone carrying this T cell receptor (beta chain) was seen once. Antigen: not known. The CDR3 has 15 residues. The study ran its PCR with 60 Vbeta and 13 Jbeta primers. Authors' processing steps: Some 10 million of the approximately 80 million unique TCR beta chains counted in a later analysis were shared. Assay used: immunoSEQ multiplex PCR; TCRdb lists only in-frame clones, some missing. Clonal size and the V and J genes are those of that table, whereas D and trimming came from the DNA. The sample has about 180,000 clones; 80% to 85% are singletons. The data were taken from a study of cytomegalovirus exposure and HLA in healthy donors. Study findings and constraints: In vitro work confirmed that three CMV-associated chains recognize CMV antigens. Cytomegalovirus association was assigned to approximately 160 TCR beta chains. About 87% or about 30% of the time was how often most TCR beta V segments were productive, according to an earlier analysis.

The source material was PBMCs. The chain uses TRBV12-2 and TRBJ1-2. TRBV12-2 is termed a pseudogene. The receptor's source is a boy aged 2 to 10 in good health and CMV-seronegative. CDR3 amino acids: CASRLAPPLRYGYTF. CDR3 bases: TGTGCAAGTCGCTTAGCACCACCCTTACGGTATGGCTACACCTTC.